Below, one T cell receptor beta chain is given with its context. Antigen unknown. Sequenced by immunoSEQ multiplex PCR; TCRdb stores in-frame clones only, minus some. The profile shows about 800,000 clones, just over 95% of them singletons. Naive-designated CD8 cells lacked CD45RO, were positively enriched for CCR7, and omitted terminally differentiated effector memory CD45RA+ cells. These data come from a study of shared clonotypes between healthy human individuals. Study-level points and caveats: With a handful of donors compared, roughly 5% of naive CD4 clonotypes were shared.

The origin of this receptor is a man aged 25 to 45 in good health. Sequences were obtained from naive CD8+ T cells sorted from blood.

The CDR3 DNA is TGTGCCAGCAGCTTGGGCGCCCCAAGGAGGACTGAAGCTTTCTTT. Its protein product is CASSLGAPRRTEAFF. This chain joins TRBV5-6 and TRBJ1-1; D unresolved. Trimming took 0 bases from V and 5 from J, leaving 14 bases between them. Per germline, CDR1 SGHDT and CDR2 YYEEEE. The CDR3 consists of 15 residues.